This T cell receptor (beta chain) comes out of a study of shared clonotypes between healthy human individuals. Study at large: CD4 naive and memory got three plates each, CD8 naive two, CD8 memory one.

All donors were Caucasian adults living in Nashville, Tennessee. TCRdb's copy holds only in-frame clones and misses some; the assay was immunoSEQ multiplex PCR. Among about 340,000 clones, 73% were seen once, and the ten largest hold 10%. The V gene's germline CDR1 is SGHVS and CDR2 FQNEAQ. V was cut by 3 bases and J by 5 bases, with 5 bases left in between. This CDR3 has 12 amino acids. The V call is TRBV7-8, the J call TRBJ1-5, with D uncertain. The sequenced sample consisted of memory CD4+ T cells sorted from blood. As for subset: CD45RA-negative fraction. This sequence originates from a man aged 25-45 years in good health. The CDR3 loop is CASSFPDQPQHF. The CDR3 coding sequence is TGTGCCAGCAGCTTCCCCGATCAGCCCCAGCATTTT.